This is a list of T cell receptor beta chains from one sample in a study of regulatory dendritic cells for organ transplantation. No cognate antigen is known for these TCRs. The method was immunoSEQ multiplex PCR; TCRdb's version includes in-frame clones alone and lacks a portion of them. The sample carries some 10,000 clones, just over 65% recorded once. The sample consisted of naive CD4+ T cells from blood cultured with dendritic cells. Every receptor here comes from a human donor in good health. Each CDR3 is given with its conserved first and last residue. A D gene is named only where the DNA matches it firmly. Expanded clones are given a class, and other clones once, few, many or no size at all.

j_gene,d_gene,abundance,v_gene,CDR3aa,CDR3nt
TRBJ2-1,NA,NA,TRBV10-3,CAISAGVLGEQFF,TGTGCCATCAGTGCAGGGGTTTTGGGTGAGCAGTTCTTC
TRBJ2-7,NA,NA,TRBV9,CASSKGQIYEQYF,TGTGCCAGCAGCAAGGGACAAATCTACGAGCAGTACTTC
TRBJ2-3,TRBD1,NA,TRBV18,CASSGQGTSTDTQYF,TGTGCCAGCTCAGGACAGGGAACTAGCACAGATACGCAGTATTTT
TRBJ1-4,TRBD1,NA,TRBV5-1,CASSSLGTENEKLFF,TGCGCCAGCAGCTCCTTGGGGACAGAGAATGAAAAACTGTTTTTT
TRBJ2-1,TRBD2,NA,TRBV5-4,CASSSGTSGVEVGGEQFF,TGTGCCAGCAGCTCCGGGACTAGCGGGGTAGAGGTGGGGGGTGAGCAGTTCTTC
TRBJ2-3,TRBD2,NA,TRBV7-2,CASSRLAGTSTDTQYF,TGTGCCAGCAGCCGGCTAGCGGGGACAAGCACAGATACGCAGTATTTT
TRBJ2-3,TRBD2,NA,TRBV6-6,CASLPGTMSTDTQYF,TGTGCCAGCCTTCCCGGGACTATGAGCACAGATACGCAGTATTTT
TRBJ1-6,TRBD1,once,TRBV5-1,CASSREGTDSSPLHF,TGCGCCAGCAGCAGGGAAGGGACAGATAGTTCACCCCTCCACTTT
TRBJ1-1,NA,NA,TRBV11-2,CASSNRPQGNTEAFF,TGTGCCAGCAGCAACCGACCACAGGGCAACACTGAAGCTTTCTTT
TRBJ1-2,NA,NA,TRBV6-5,CASSYSGVGGYTF,TGTGCCAGCAGTTACTCAGGGGTGGGCGGCTACACCTTC
TRBJ2-1,TRBD1,once,TRBV6-5,CASSSPRTGVRDEQFF,TGTGCCAGCAGTTCTCCCAGGACAGGGGTTCGGGATGAGCAGTTCTTC
TRBJ2-3,NA,few,TRBV25-1,CASSEGAAGPQGTQYF,TGTGCCAGCAGTGAGGGAGCGGCGGGGCCCCAGGGTACGCAGTATTTT
TRBJ1-1,TRBD1,NA,TRBV7-3,CASSLFPGQGSEAFF,TGTGCCAGCAGCTTATTTCCGGGACAGGGCTCTGAAGCTTTCTTT
TRBJ2-7,TRBD2,few,TRBV6-1,CASSDPGLAGGDEQYF,TGTGCCAGCAGTGATCCGGGACTAGCGGGGGGGGACGAGCAGTACTTC
TRBJ2-5,TRBD2,NA,TRBV5-1,CASSFSGGALGETQYF,TGCGCCAGCAGCTTTAGCGGGGGGGCCTTGGGAGAGACCCAGTACTTC
TRBJ2-2,TRBD1,NA,TRBV6-1,CASSARTGGSPTGELFF,TGTGCCAGCAGTGCTCGGACAGGGGGTTCCCCCACCGGGGAGCTGTTTTTT
TRBJ2-3,NA,few,TRBV6-4,CASSDQGSDTQYF,TGTGCCAGCAGTGACCAGGGTTCGGATACGCAGTATTTT
TRBJ2-5,NA,NA,TRBV27,CASSSGLSRWETQYF,TGTGCCAGCAGTTCCGGACTATCGAGGTGGGAGACCCAGTACTTC
TRBJ1-6,TRBD1,few,TRBV2,CASSERGTGSSPLHF,TGTGCCAGCAGTGAGAGGGGGACAGGGAGTTCACCCCTCCACTTT
TRBJ1-4,TRBD1,NA,TRBV6-6,CASSTPSPDRGPPSF,TGTGCCAGCAGCACCCCTTCCCCGGACAGGGGGCCCCCTTCCTTT
TRBJ2-7,NA,NA,TRBV11-3,CASAGAGVRGEQYF,TGTGCCAGCGCGGGGGCAGGGGTACGGGGCGAGCAGTACTTC
TRBJ1-1,NA,NA,TRBV2,CASSVLDSTEAFF,TGTGCCAGCAGTGTCCTGGACAGCACTGAAGCTTTCTTT
TRBJ2-3,TRBD2,NA,TRBV7-9,CASSPLGVRGGRIDTQYF,TGTGCCAGCAGTCCCCTCGGGGTACGGGGGGGGCGGATAGATACGCAGTATTTT
TRBJ2-7,TRBD1,few,TRBV11-2,CASSFDRGAYEQYF,TGTGCCAGCAGCTTTGACAGGGGTGCCTACGAGCAGTACTTC
TRBJ1-2,NA,few,TRBV7-2,CASSLGQGWYGYTF,TGTGCCAGCAGCTTAGGGCAGGGTTGGTATGGCTACACCTTC
TRBJ2-1,TRBD2,NA,TRBV7-2,CASSLAGVSGSNNEQFF,TGTGCCAGCAGCTTAGCGGGGGTTAGCGGGTCAAACAATGAGCAGTTCTTC
TRBJ2-7,TRBD2,once,TRBV5-1,CASSPRGGRDYEQYF,TGCGCCAGCAGCCCCCGGGGGGGTAGGGACTACGAGCAGTACTTC
TRBJ2-1,NA,few,TRBV5-1,CASSPLQSSNEQFF,TGCGCCAGCAGCCCGTTACAATCTTCCAATGAGCAGTTCTTC
TRBJ1-6,TRBD1,NA,TRBV19,CASSRRDSNSPLHF,TGTGCCAGTAGTCGCCGGGACAGTAATTCACCCCTCCACTTT
TRBJ1-1,TRBD1,NA,TRBV5-6,CASTGQLNTEAFF,TGTGCCAGCACGGGACAGCTGAACACTGAAGCTTTCTTT
TRBJ1-2,TRBD1,few,TRBV15,CATSTTPGQPYGYTF,TGTGCCACCAGCACTACCCCGGGACAGCCTTATGGCTACACCTTC
TRBJ2-1,TRBD2,NA,TRBV5-1,CASSLGRGGHEQFF,TGCGCCAGCAGCTTGGGGCGGGGGGGCCATGAGCAGTTCTTC
TRBJ2-5,TRBD1,NA,TRBV10-3,CAISESQGAVAETQYF,TGTGCCATCAGTGAGTCACAGGGGGCGGTGGCGGAGACCCAGTACTTC
TRBJ2-3,TRBD2,NA,TRBV7-2,CASSSRGGSTDTQYF,TGTGCCAGCAGCTCGCGGGGGGGTAGCACAGATACGCAGTATTTT
TRBJ2-3,NA,NA,TRBV15,CATSRDMPLPTDTQYF,TGTGCCACCAGCAGAGATATGCCTCTACCCACAGATACGCAGTATTTT
TRBJ2-5,TRBD1,once,TRBV18,CASSQPTGGSQETQYF,TGTGCCAGCTCACAGCCAACAGGGGGGTCCCAAGAGACCCAGTACTTC
TRBJ1-5,NA,few,TRBV21-1,CASSKADRVGHQPQHF,TGTGCCAGCAGCAAAGCCGACAGGGTGGGCCATCAGCCCCAGCATTTT
TRBJ1-1,NA,medium-sized,TRBV6-6,CASRPGVATEAFF,TGTGCCAGCAGACCAGGGGTTGCCACTGAAGCTTTCTTT
TRBJ2-2,TRBD2,few,TRBV6-5,CASRRGASGELFF,TGTGCCAGCAGGCGGGGGGCCTCCGGGGAGCTGTTTTTT
TRBJ2-3,TRBD1,NA,TRBV19,CASSIYTGGPTDTQYF,TGTGCCAGTAGCATTTATACAGGGGGCCCCACAGATACGCAGTATTTT
TRBJ2-5,TRBD1,NA,TRBV6-6,CASRQPGTGGVETQYF,TGTGCCAGCAGACAACCTGGGACAGGGGGAGTTGAGACCCAGTACTTC
TRBJ2-7,TRBD1,NA,TRBV4-3,CASSQVSRGQEEQYF,TGCGCCAGCAGCCAAGTCAGCAGGGGGCAAGAAGAGCAGTACTTC
TRBJ2-7,NA,NA,TRBV6-6,CASSPVLYEQYF,TGTGCCAGCAGTCCGGTCCTCTACGAGCAGTACTTC
TRBJ2-1,TRBD1,NA,TRBV13,CASRHGTETNEQFF,TGTGCCAGCAGGCACGGGACAGAGACCAATGAGCAGTTCTTC
TRBJ2-3,NA,NA,TRBV6-1,CASSEAVAVRGDTQYF,TGTGCCAGCAGTGAAGCGGTAGCGGTGAGGGGAGATACGCAGTATTTT
TRBJ1-3,TRBD1,NA,TRBV2,CAKDRRKENTIYF,TGTGCCAAGGACAGGAGAAAGGAGAACACCATATATTTT
TRBJ2-7,NA,few,TRBV7-2,CASSSLIAEEQYF,TGTGCCAGCAGCTCATTAATAGCGGAGGAGCAGTACTTC
TRBJ2-6,NA,NA,TRBV5-1,CASSVEGGGANVLTF,TGCGCCAGCAGCGTGGAAGGGGGTGGGGCCAACGTCCTGACTTTC